These T cell receptor beta chains were read from a single sample in a study of vaccination and CD4 T cells after COVID-19. What these receptors recognize is not known. Each CDR3 protein is one row after TCRdb ran MiXCR on the PCR reads. The repertoire holds more than 15,000 distinct CDR3 sequences, with about 70% as singletons. Sequencing was carried out using CD4+ T cells from blood, cultured in vitro. The source of these receptors is a human donor who had recovered from COVID-19. Each CDR3 is given with its conserved first and last residue. The D gene is left open where the match is weak. The size field is filled for only some rows; it gives once, few, many or a size class.

D gene	V gene	J gene	clone size	CDR3 protein	CDR3 DNA
-	TRBV21-1	TRBJ2-7	-	CASSHGQGEQYF	TGTGCCAGCAGCCACGGACAGGGTGAGCAGTACTTC
-	TRBV20-1	TRBJ2-7	-	CSVSGVREDEQYF	TGCAGTGTAAGTGGGGTTCGCGAAGACGAGCAGTACTTC
-	TRBV6-5	TRBJ1-2	few	CASSYSGSPTNYGYTF	TGTGCCAGCAGTTACTCGGGGAGCCCCACTAACTATGGCTACACCTTC
-	TRBV12-3/TRBV12-4	TRBJ1-5	-	CASSRRDGAAGNQPQHF	TGTGCCAGCAGTCGACGTGACGGGGCAGCGGGGAATCAGCCCCAGCATTTT
TRBD1	TRBV7-9	TRBJ1-2	-	CASRWDRGYYGYTF	TGTGCCAGCAGATGGGACAGGGGGTACTATGGCTACACCTTC
-	TRBV15	TRBJ1-1	-	CATSRDVVGVWNTEAFF	TGTGCCACCAGCAGAGATGTGGTAGGAGTTTGGAACACTGAAGCTTTCTTT
TRBD1	TRBV18	TRBJ2-4	-	CASSRDRVDIQYF	TGTGCCAGCTCCCGGGACAGGGTGGACATTCAGTACTTC
-	TRBV11-3	TRBJ2-7	-	CASSPYGAPWEQYF	TGTGCCAGCAGCCCTTACGGGGCCCCCTGGGAGCAGTACTTC
-	TRBV28	TRBJ1-5	-	CASAMGGGGRPQHF	TGTGCCAGCGCAATGGGTGGGGGTGGTCGGCCCCAGCATTTT
-	TRBV6-1	TRBJ2-7	-	CAATQGLGEQYF	TGTGCCGCAACCCAGGGGTTGGGCGAGCAGTACTTC
TRBD1	TRBV28	TRBJ1-5	-	CASSPLGTGIYQPQHF	TGTGCCAGCAGTCCCTTAGGGACAGGGATTTATCAGCCCCAGCATTTT
-	TRBV6-4	TRBJ1-2	few	CASSANHGSDYGYTF	TGTGCCAGCAGCGCAAACCATGGGTCGGACTATGGCTACACCTTC
TRBD2	TRBV15	TRBJ2-3	few	CATSRLAGGSDTQYF	TGTGCCACCAGCAGACTAGCGGGAGGGTCAGATACGCAGTATTTT
-	TRBV9	TRBJ2-1	-	CASSPHPTGGADNEQFF	TGTGCCAGCAGCCCCCACCCAACAGGGGGGGCGGACAATGAGCAGTTCTTC
-	TRBV20-1	TRBJ2-5	-	CSAQGGVGETQYF	TGCAGTGCCCAAGGGGGGGTTGGGGAGACCCAGTACTTC
-	TRBV6-1	TRBJ2-3	-	CASSLEGGTDTQYF	TGTGCCAGCAGCCTGGAGGGGGGAACAGATACGCAGTATTTT
-	TRBV2	TRBJ2-2	-	CASSPPRVTGELFF	TGTGCCAGCAGTCCCCCCCGAGTCACCGGGGAGCTGTTTTTT
TRBD2	TRBV7-9	TRBJ2-2	few	CASSLAGAGTGELFF	TGTGCCAGCAGCTTAGCGGGAGCGGGGACCGGGGAGCTGTTTTTT
-	TRBV21-1	TRBJ1-2	-	CASRAANYGYTF	TGTGCCAGCAGGGCGGCTAACTATGGCTACACCTTC
TRBD1	TRBV7-6	TRBJ2-7	-	CASSLYAGGGPYEQYF	TGTGCCAGCAGCTTATACGCAGGGGGCGGCCCCTACGAGCAGTACTTC
TRBD2	TRBV7-2	TRBJ2-1	-	CASSRTSGASSYNEQFF	TGTGCCAGCAGCCGGACTAGCGGGGCAAGCTCCTACAATGAGCAGTTCTTC
-	TRBV6-5	TRBJ2-5	once	CASSSPGPRTQYF	TGTGCCAGCAGTTCCCCCGGTCCCAGGACCCAGTACTTC
-	TRBV6-5	TRBJ1-5	-	CASSSWNQPQHF	TGTGCCAGCAGTTCGTGGAATCAGCCCCAGCATTTT
-	TRBV20-1	TRBJ1-6	-	CTSARVNSPLHF	TGCACCTCGGCCAGGGTCAATTCACCCCTCCACTTT
-	TRBV7-9	TRBJ1-3	-	CASSTDSSGNTIYF	TGTGCCAGCAGCACTGACAGCTCTGGAAACACCATATATTTT
TRBD2	TRBV20-1	TRBJ2-4	once	CSARLAGMHIQYF	TGCAGTGCTCGACTAGCGGGGATGCACATTCAGTACTTC
-	TRBV7-9	TRBJ1-2	-	CASGGQTPNYGYTF	TGTGCCAGCGGGGGGCAGACCCCTAACTATGGCTACACCTTC
-	TRBV30	TRBJ2-5	-	CAWSGTGTETQYF	TGTGCCTGGAGCGGAACAGGGACGGAGACCCAGTACTTC
TRBD1	TRBV19	TRBJ1-5	once	CASTRTGGRNQPQHF	TGTGCCAGTACCAGGACAGGGGGCCGCAATCAGCCCCAGCATTTT
TRBD1	TRBV15	TRBJ2-7	-	CATSRVDRAEQYF	TGTGCCACCAGCAGAGTGGACAGGGCCGAGCAGTACTTC
-	TRBV7-2	TRBJ2-1	-	CASSFYEEQFF	TGTGCCAGCAGCTTTTACGAAGAGCAGTTCTTC
-	TRBV6-4	TRBJ2-3	-	CASSDSRADTQYF	TGTGCCAGCAGTGACTCGAGGGCAGATACGCAGTATTTT
-	TRBV6-1	TRBJ1-1	-	CASSRNTEAFF	TGTGCCAGTAGTAGGAACACTGAAGCTTTCTTT
TRBD2	TRBV11-2	TRBJ2-7	-	CASSLRLAGTYEQYF	TGTGCCAGTTCGCTTCGACTAGCGGGAACCTACGAGCAGTACTTC
-	TRBV20-1	TRBJ1-5	-	CSAPDISNQPQHF	TGCAGTGCCCCCGACATCAGCAATCAGCCCCAGCATTTT
TRBD2	TRBV7-9	TRBJ2-7	-	CASRRLAGDTYEQYF	TGTGCCAGCAGGAGACTAGCGGGAGACACCTACGAGCAGTACTTC
-	TRBV2	TRBJ2-7	-	CASIGDAGEQYF	TGTGCCAGCATCGGGGATGCAGGCGAGCAGTACTTC
-	TRBV7-9	TRBJ1-5	-	CASSLVSSNQPQHF	TGTGCCAGCAGCTTAGTGAGTAGCAATCAGCCCCAGCATTTT
-	TRBV10-2	TRBJ1-1	few	CASIRGHPGLNTEAFF	TGCGCCAGCATAAGGGGACATCCAGGCCTGAACACTGAAGCTTTCTTT
TRBD2	TRBV11-2	TRBJ2-7	few	CASSPRRLAGPQEQYF	TGTGCCAGCAGCCCCCGGCGGCTAGCGGGACCCCAGGAGCAGTACTTC
TRBD1	TRBV7-9	TRBJ2-3	-	CASSPRTGQNTDTQYF	TGTGCCAGCAGCCCCCGGACAGGGCAAAACACAGATACGCAGTATTTT
-	TRBV21-1	TRBJ2-2	few	CASYQGLAGSGTGELFF	TGTGCCAGCTACCAGGGACTAGCGGGATCAGGGACCGGGGAGCTGTTTTTT